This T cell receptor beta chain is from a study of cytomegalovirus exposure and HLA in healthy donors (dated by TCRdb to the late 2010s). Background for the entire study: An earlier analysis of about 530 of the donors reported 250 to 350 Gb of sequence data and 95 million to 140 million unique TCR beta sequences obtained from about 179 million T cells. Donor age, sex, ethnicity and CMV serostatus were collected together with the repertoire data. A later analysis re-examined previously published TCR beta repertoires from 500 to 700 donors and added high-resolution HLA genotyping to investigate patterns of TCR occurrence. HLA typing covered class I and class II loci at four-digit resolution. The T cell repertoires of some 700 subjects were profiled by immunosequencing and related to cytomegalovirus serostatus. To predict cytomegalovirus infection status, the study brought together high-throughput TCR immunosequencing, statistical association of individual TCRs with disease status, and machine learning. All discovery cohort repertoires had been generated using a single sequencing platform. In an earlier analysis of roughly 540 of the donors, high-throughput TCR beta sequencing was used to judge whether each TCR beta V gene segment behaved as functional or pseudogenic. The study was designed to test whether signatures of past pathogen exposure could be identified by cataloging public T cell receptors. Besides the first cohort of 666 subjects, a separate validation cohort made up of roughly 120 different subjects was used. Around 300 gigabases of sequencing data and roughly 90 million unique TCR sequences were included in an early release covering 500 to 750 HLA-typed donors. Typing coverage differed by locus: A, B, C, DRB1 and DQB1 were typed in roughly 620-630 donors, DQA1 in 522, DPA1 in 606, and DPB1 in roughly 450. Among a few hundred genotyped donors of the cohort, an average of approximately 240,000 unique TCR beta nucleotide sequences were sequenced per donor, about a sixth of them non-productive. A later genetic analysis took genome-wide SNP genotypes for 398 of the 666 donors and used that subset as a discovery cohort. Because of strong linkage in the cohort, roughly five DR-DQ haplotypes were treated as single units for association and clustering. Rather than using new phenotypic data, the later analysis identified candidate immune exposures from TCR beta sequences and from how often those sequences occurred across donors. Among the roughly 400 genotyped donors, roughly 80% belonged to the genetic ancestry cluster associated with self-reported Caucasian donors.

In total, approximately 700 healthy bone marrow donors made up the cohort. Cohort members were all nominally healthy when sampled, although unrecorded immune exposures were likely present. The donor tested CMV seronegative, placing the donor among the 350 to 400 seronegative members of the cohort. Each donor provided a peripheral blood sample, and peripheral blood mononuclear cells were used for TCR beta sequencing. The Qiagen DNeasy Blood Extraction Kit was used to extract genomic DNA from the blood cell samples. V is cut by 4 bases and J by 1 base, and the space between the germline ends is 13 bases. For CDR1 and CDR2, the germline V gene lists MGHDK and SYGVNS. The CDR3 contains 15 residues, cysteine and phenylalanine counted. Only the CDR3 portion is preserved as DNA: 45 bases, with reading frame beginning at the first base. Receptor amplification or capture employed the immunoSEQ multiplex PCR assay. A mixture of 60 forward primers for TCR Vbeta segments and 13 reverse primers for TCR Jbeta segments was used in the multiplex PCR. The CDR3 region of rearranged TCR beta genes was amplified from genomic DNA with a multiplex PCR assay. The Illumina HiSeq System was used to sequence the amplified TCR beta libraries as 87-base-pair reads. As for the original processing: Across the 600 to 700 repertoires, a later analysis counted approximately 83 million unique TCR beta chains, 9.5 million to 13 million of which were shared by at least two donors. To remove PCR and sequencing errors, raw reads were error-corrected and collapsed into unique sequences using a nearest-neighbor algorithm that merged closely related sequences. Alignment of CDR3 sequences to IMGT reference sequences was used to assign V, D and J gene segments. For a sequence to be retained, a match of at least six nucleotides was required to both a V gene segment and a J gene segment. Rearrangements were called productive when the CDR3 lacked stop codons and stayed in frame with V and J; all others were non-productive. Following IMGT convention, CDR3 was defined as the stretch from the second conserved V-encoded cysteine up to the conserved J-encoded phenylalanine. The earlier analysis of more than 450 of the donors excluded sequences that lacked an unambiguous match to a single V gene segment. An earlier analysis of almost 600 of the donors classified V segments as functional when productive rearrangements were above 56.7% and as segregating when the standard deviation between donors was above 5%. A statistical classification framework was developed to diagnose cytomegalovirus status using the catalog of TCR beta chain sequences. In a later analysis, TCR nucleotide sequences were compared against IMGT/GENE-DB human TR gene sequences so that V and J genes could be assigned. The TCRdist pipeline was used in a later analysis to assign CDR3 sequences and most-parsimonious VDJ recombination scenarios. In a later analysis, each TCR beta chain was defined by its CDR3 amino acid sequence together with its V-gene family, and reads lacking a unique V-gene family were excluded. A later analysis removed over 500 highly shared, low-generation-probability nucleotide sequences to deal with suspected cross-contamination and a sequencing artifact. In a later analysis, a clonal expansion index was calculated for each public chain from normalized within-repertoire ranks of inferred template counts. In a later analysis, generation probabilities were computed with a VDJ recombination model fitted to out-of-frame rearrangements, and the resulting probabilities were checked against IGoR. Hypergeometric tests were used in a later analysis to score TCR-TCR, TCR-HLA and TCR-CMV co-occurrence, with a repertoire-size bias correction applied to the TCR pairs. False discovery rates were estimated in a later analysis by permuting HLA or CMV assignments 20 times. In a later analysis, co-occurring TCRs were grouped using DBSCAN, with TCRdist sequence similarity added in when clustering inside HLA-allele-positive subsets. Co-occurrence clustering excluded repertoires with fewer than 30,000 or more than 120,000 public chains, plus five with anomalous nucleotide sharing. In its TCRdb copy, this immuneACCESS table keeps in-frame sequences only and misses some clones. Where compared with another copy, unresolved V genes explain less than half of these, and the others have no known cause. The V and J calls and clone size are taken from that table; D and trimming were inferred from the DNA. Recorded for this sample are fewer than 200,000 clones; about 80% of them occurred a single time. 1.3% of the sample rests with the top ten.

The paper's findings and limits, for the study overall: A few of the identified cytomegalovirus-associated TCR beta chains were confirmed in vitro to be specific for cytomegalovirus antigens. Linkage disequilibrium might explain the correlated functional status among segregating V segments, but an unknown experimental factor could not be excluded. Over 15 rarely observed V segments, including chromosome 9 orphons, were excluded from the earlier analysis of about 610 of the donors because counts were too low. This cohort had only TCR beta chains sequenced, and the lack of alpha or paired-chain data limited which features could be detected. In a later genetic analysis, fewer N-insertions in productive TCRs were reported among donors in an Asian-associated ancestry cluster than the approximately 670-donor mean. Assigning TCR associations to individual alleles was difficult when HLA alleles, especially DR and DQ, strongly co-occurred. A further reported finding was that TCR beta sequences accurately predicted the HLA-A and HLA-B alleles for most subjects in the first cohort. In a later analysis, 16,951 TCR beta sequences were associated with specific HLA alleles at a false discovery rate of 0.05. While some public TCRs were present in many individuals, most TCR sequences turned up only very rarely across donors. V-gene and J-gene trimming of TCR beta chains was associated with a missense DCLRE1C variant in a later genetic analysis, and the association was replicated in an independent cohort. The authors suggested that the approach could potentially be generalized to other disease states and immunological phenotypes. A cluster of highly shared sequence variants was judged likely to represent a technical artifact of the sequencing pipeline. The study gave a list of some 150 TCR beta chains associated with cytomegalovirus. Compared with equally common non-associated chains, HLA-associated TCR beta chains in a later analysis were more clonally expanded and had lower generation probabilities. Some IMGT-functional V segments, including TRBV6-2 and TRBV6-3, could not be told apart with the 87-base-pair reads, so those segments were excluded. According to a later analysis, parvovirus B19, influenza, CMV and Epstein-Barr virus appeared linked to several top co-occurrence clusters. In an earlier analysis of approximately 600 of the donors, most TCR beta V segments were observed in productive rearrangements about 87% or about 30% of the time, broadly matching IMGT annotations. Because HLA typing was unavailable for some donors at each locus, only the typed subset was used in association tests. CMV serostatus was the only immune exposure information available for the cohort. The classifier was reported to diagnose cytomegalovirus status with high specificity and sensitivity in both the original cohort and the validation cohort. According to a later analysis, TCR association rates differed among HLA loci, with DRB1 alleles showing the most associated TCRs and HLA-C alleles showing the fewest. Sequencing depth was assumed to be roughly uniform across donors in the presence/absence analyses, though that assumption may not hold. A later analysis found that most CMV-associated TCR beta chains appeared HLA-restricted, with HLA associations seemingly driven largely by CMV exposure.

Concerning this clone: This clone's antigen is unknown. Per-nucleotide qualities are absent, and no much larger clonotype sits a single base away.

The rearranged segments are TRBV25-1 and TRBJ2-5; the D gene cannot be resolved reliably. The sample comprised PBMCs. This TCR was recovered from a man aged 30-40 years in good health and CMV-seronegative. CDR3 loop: CASSVLQLFQETQYF. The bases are TGTGCCAGCAGTGTCCTACAGCTATTCCAAGAGACCCAGTACTTC.